This T cell receptor (beta chain) was identified in a study of post-analysis software for immune sequencing data. Overall study results and limits: The five TRBV segments detected at higher frequency in patients than in controls included TRBV5-6, TRBV5-1 and TRBV20-1.

Note on this clonotype: Its antigen is still unknown.

CDR3 length: 13 residues. The V gene's germline CDR1 is SEHNR and CDR2 FQNEAQ (reference sequence). The V and J ends lost 5 bases and 6 bases respectively, with 8 bases between them. Every TCR beta cDNA library bore unique molecular identifiers. TCRdb reprocessed the PCR reads via MiXCR and lists one record per CDR3 protein. The sample gives approximately 570,000 distinct CDR3 sequences, roughly 45% of which show up once; 1.5% to 2% is in the top ten. The rearrangement uses TRBV7-9 and TRBJ1-6; D not resolved. The clonotype originates from a girl aged 10-17 years with multiple sclerosis. The sequencing sample was made of blood. CDR3 bases: TGTGCCAGCAGCGGGGAGGGTAATTCACCCCTCCACTTT. As protein: CASSGEGNSPLHF.